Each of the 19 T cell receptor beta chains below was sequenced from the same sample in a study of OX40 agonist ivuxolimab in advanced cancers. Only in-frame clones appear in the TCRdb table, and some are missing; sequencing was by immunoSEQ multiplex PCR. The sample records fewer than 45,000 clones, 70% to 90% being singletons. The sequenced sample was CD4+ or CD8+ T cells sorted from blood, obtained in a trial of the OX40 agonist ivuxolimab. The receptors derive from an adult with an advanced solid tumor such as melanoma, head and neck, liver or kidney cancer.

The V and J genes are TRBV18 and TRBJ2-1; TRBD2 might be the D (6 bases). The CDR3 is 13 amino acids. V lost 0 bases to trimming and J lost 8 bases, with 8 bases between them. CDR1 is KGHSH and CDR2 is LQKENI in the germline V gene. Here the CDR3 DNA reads TGTGCCAGCTCACCACCGACGGGAGATGAGCAGTTCTTC. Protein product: CASSPPTGDEQFF.

CDR3 sequence (DNA): TGTGCCATCAGTGAGTCTACTAGCGGGAGGGCCTCATCCCCGTTCTTC. It is translated as CAISESTSGRASSPFF. This chain joins TRBV10-3 and TRBJ2-1, with 13 bases fitting TRBD2. CDR1 and CDR2 (germline): ENHRY, SYGVKD. The CDR3 has 16 amino acids. The V segment lost 0 bases and the J segment 15 bases; nucleotides outside the gene matches: 11.

The CDR3 bases are TGTGCCAGCAGAGGAGAACTAGCCTACAATGAGCAGTTCTTC. Protein sequence: CASRGELAYNEQFF. The chain has TRBV6-1 and TRBJ2-1; D is possibly TRBD2 (5 bases). Trimming removed 6 bases at V and 2 bases at J, with 11 bases between. The CDR3 spans 14 residues. Germline CDR1 reads MNHNS; CDR2 reads SASEGT.

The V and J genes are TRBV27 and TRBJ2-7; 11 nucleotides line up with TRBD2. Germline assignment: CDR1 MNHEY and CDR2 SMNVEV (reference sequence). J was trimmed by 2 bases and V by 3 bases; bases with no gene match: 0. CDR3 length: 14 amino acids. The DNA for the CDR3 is TGTGCCAGCAGTTTGACTAGCGGGGCCTACGAGCAGTACTTC. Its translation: CASSLTSGAYEQYF.

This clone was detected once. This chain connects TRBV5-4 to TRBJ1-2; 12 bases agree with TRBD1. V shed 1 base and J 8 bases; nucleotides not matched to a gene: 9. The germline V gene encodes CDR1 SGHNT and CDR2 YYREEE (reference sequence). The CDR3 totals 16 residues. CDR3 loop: CASSLMGQGAHLGYTF. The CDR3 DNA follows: TGTGCCAGCAGCTTGATGGGACAGGGGGCCCATCTAGGCTACACCTTC.

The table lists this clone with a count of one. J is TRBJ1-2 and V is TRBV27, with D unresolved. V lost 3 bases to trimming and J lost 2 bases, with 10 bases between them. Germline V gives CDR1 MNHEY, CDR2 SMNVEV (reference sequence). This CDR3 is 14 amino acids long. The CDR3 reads CASSFLGRNYGYTF. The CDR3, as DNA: TGTGCCAGCAGTTTCCTCGGCAGAAACTATGGCTACACCTTC.

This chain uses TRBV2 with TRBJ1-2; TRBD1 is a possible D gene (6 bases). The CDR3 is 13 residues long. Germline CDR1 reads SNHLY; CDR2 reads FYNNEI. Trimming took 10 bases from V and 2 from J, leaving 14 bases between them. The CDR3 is CAKRGGGNYGYTF. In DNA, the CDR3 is TGTGCCAAAAGGGGGGGTGGAAACTATGGCTACACCTTC. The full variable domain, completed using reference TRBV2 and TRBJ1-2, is EPEVTQTPSHQVTQMGQEVILRCVPISNHLYFYWYRQILGQKVEFLVSFYNNEISEKSEIFDDQFSVERPDGSNFTLKIRSTKLEDSAMYFCAKRGGGNYGYTFGSGTRLTVV.

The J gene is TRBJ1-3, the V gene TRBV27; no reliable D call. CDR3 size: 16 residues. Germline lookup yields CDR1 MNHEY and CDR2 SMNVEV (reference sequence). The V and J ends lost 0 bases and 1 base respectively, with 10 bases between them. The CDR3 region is CASSLSLLDSGNTIYF. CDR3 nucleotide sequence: TGTGCCAGCAGTTTATCCCTCCTAGATTCTGGAAACACCATATATTTT.

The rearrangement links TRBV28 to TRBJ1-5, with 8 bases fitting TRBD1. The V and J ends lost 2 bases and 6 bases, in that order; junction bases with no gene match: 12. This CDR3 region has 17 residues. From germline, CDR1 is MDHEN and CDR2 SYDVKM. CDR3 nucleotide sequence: TGTGCCAGCAGTTTAGCCCAGCTGGGGACAGGAGGTCAGCCCCAGCATTTT. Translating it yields CASSLAQLGTGGQPQHF.

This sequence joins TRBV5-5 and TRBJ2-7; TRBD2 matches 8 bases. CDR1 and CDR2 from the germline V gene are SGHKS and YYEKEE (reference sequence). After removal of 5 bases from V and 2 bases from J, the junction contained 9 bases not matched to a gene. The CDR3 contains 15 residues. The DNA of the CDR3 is TGTGCCAGCAGTTCAACTAGCGGCACAGCCTACGAGCAGTACTTC. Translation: CASSSTSGTAYEQYF.

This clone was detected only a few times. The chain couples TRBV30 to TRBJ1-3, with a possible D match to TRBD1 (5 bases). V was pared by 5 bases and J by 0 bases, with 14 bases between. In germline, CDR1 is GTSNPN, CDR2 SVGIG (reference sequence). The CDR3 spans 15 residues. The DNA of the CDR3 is TGTGCCTGGTCGAGGGACTCCGGCTCTGGAAACACCATATATTTT. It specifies CAWSRDSGSGNTIYF. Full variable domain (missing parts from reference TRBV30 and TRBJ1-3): SQTIHQWPATLVQPVGSPLSLECTVEGTSNPNLYWYRQAAGRGLQLLFYSVGIGQISSEVPQNLSASRPQDRQFILSSKKLLLSDSGFYLCAWSRDSGSGNTIYFGEGSWLTVV.

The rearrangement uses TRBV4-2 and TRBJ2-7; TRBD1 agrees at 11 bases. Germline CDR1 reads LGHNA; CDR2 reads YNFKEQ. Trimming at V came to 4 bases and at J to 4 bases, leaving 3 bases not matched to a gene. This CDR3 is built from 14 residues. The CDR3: CASSLGQGAYEQYF. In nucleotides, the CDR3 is TGTGCCAGCAGCCTTGGACAGGGGGCTTACGAGCAGTACTTC.

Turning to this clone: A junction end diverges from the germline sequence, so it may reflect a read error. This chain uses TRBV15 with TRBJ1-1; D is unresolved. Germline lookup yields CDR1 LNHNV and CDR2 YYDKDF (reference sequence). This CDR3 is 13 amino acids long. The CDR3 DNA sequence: TGTGCCACCAGCAGAGACGACCGGGAGAGTTCCATCTTT. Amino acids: CATSRDDRESSIF.

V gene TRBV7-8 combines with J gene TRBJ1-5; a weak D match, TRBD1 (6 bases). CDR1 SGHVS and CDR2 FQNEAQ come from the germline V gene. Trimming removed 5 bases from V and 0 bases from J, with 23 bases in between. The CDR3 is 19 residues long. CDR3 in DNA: TGTGCCAGCAGCCCAAAGGGGAGGGGCTGGACAGATAGCAATCAGCCCCAGCATTTT. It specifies CASSPKGRGWTDSNQPQHF.

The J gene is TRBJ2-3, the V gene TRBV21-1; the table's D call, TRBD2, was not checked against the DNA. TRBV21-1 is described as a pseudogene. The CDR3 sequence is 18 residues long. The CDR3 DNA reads TGTGCCAGCAGCAACCCCAAGGAGCATAGCGGGGGGGTGGGAACGCAGTATTTT. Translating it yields CASSNPKEHSGGVGTQYF.

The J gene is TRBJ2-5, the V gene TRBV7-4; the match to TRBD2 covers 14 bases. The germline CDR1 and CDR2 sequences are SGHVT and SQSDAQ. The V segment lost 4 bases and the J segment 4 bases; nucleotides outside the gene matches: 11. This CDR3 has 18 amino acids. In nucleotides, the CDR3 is TGTGCCAGCAGCTCAGATGACGCCGGGACTAGCGGGAGAGAGACCCAGTACTTC. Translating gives CASSSDDAGTSGRETQYF.

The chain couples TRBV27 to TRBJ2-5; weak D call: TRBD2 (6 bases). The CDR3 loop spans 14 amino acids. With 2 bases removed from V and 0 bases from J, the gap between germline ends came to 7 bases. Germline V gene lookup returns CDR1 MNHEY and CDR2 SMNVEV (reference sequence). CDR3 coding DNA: TGTGCCAGCAGTTTAGGGACTCACCAAGAGACCCAGTACTTC. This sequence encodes CASSLGTHQETQYF.

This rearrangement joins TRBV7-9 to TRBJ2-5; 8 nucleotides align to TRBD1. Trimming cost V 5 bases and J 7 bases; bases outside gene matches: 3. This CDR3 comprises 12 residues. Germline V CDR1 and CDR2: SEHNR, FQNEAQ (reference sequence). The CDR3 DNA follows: TGTGCCAGCAGCGGACAGGGTGGGACCCAGTACTTC. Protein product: CASSGQGGTQYF. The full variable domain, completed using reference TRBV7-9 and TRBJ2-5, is DTGVSQNPRHKITKRGQNVTFRCDPISEHNRLYWYRQTLGQGPEFLTYFQNEAQLEKSRLLSDRFSAERPKGSFSTLEIQRTEQGDSAMYLCASSGQGGTQYFGPGTRLLVL.

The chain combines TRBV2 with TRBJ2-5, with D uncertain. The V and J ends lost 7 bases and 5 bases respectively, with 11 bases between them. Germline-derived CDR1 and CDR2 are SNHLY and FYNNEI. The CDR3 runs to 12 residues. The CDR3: CASKFYSETQYF. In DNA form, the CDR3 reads TGTGCCAGCAAGTTTTATTCGGAGACCCAGTACTTC.